The 30 T cell receptor beta chains below were found in one sample sequenced in a study of shared clonotypes between healthy human individuals. Using immunoSEQ multiplex PCR, the repertoire was profiled, and TCRdb retains in-frame clones only, with some absent. The profile shows more than 1 million clones, about 80% of them singletons. Sequenced: memory CD4+ T cells from PBMCs. The sample's subset: CD45RA-negative fraction. The receptors here all came from a man between 18 and 29 years old in good health. Some clones in this sample may be carry-over from other donors' samples.

The chain is built from TRBV5-1 and TRBJ2-7; maybe TRBD2 (5 bases). V lost 0 bases to trimming and J lost 1 base, with 23 bases between them. Germline assignment: CDR1 SGHRS and CDR2 YFSETQ. The CDR3 is made up of 19 amino acids. The CDR3 nucleotides are TGCGCCAGCAGCTTGGGGGGTAGCGCACTACCACTCAAATCCTACGAGCAGTACTTC. Translated: CASSLGGSALPLKSYEQYF.

In its sample, this clone was seen many times. The CDR3 region is CASSPAWGNTEAFF. CDR3 bases: TGTGCCAGCAGCCCTGCTTGGGGGAACACTGAAGCTTTCTTT. V usage is TRBV7-2 and J usage is TRBJ1-1, with no clear D. In germline, CDR1 is SGHTA, CDR2 FQGNSA. Trimming stripped 5 bases from V and 1 base from J, with 11 bases between. The CDR3 totals 14 residues.

V and J are TRBV7-2 and TRBJ1-2; unclear D gene. Germline lookup yields CDR1 SGHTA and CDR2 FQGNSA. The CDR3 covers 15 residues. V was cut by 1 base and J by 6 bases, with 15 bases left in between. For the CDR3, the DNA is TGTGCCAGCAGCTTAGAAGCCCGGCGAGAAAATGGCTACACCTTC. Translated, it gives CASSLEARRENGYTF. Using reference TRBV7-2 and TRBJ1-2 for the parts outside the CDR3, the full variable domain is GAGVSQSPSNKVTEKGKDVELRCDPISGHTALYWYRQSLGQGLEFLIYFQGNSAPDKSGLPSDRFSAERTGGSVSTLTIQRTQQEDSAVYLCASSLEARRENGYTFGSGTRLTVV.

V is TRBV7-2 and J is TRBJ1-2; D call uncertain. The germline gives CDR1 SGHTA, CDR2 FQGNSA. The CDR3 loop spans 15 amino acids. V was pared by 1 base and J by 0 bases, with 9 bases between. In DNA, the CDR3 is TGTGCCAGCAGCTTAGAGGGCAGCGCTAACTATGGCTACACCTTC. Amino acid sequence: CASSLEGSANYGYTF.

The chain combines TRBV7-6 with TRBJ2-1, with TRBD2 matching 7 bases. The CDR3 is made up of 16 amino acids. Per the germline V gene, CDR1 is SGHVS and CDR2 is FNYEAQ. Trimming took 1 base from V and 1 from J; bases not matched to a gene: 4. CDR3 DNA sequence: TGTGCCAGCAGCTTAGGTGCAGCGGGATCCTACAATGAGCAGTTCTTC. This encodes CASSLGAAGSYNEQFF. The full variable domain, its missing parts supplied by reference TRBV7-6 and TRBJ2-1, is GAGVSQSPRYKVTKRGQDVALRCDPISGHVSLYWYRQALGQGPEFLTYFNYEAQQDKSGLPNDRFSAERPEGSISTLTIQRTEQRDSAMYRCASSLGAAGSYNEQFFGPGTRLTVL.

The chain carries TRBV5-1 and TRBJ1-4, with a weak D call TRBD1 (5 bases). The CDR3 totals 14 residues. Germline V gene sequence: CDR1 SGHRS, CDR2 YFSETQ. V shed 0 bases and J shed 6 bases, with 9 bases lying between them. CDR3 DNA sequence: TGCGCCAGCAGCTTGGGCGGGGGAGATGAAAAACTGTTTTTT. This translates into CASSLGGGDEKLFF.

Remarks on this clone: Other DNA sequences in this specimen translate into the identical CDR3. The chain is built from TRBV11-1 and TRBJ2-3, with D unclear. Per the germline V gene, CDR1 is SGHAT and CDR2 is FQDESV (reference sequence). The CDR3 length is 13 residues. Trimming removed 6 bases at V and 1 base at J, with 8 bases between. The CDR3 region is CASSLAGTDTQYF. The CDR3 DNA reads as TGTGCCAGCAGTCTGGCAGGCACAGATACGCAGTATTTT. The whole variable domain, filled in from reference TRBV11-1 and TRBJ2-3, reads EAEVAQSPRYKITEKSQAVAFWCDPISGHATLYWYRQILGQGPELLVQFQDESVVDDSQLPKDRFSAERLKGVDSTLKIQPAELGDSAMYLCASSLAGTDTQYFGPGTRLTVL.

The chain couples TRBV28 to TRBJ1-5; D is possibly TRBD1 (5 bases). Trimming cost V 6 bases and J 0 bases, with 18 bases left between them. The CDR3 loop spans 17 amino acids. Looked up from germline, CDR1 is MDHEN and CDR2 is SYDVKM. The CDR3 loop is CASSGTANRYSNQPQHF. Here the CDR3 DNA reads TGTGCCAGCAGCGGGACGGCGAACCGATATAGCAATCAGCCCCAGCATTTT.

The rearrangement uses TRBV11-3 and TRBJ1-3; D not resolved. CDR1 and CDR2 (germline): SGHNT, YENEEA. CDR3 length: 15 residues. Trimming left V 1 base short and J 4 bases short, with 11 bases between. The CDR3 nucleotides read TGTGCCAGCAGCTTAGCCCCACTTTACGGAAACACCATATATTTT. It yields the protein CASSLAPLYGNTIYF.

The rearrangement uses TRBV10-3 and TRBJ2-7; D may be TRBD2 (6 bases). The CDR3 runs 17 residues. In germline, CDR1 is ENHRY, CDR2 SYGVKD. V was pared by 2 bases and J by 5 bases, with 22 bases between. CDR3 sequence (DNA): TGTGCCATCAGTGAGCGGGGGTCCTTCGGGAGCTTTGACGAGCAGTACTTC. Residues: CAISERGSFGSFDEQYF.

The chain couples TRBV25-1 to TRBJ2-7, with D possibly TRBD2 on 5 matching bases. Deletions cut 8 bases from V and 4 bases from J, with 15 bases between. The CDR3 runs to 13 residues. CDR1 is MGHDK, CDR2 SYGVNS, per germline. CDR3 DNA sequence: TGTGCCAGCCGAAACGGGGAGTTTTACGAGCAGTACTTC. This encodes CASRNGEFYEQYF.

For this clone: The identical CDR3 is also encoded by other nucleotide sequences in the sample. V is TRBV5-1 and J is TRBJ1-1; no clear D gene. Germline V gene lookup returns CDR1 SGHRS and CDR2 YFSETQ. Trimming pared 7 bases from V and 1 base from J, leaving 11 bases between. The CDR3 has 13 amino acids. The CDR3 spells CASRLGQNTEAFF. The DNA for the CDR3 is TGCGCCAGCCGACTTGGGCAGAACACTGAAGCTTTCTTT. The whole variable domain, remainder taken from reference TRBV5-1 and TRBJ1-1, is KAGVTQTPRYLIKTRGQQVTLSCSPISGHRSVSWYQQTPGQGLQFLFEYFSETQRNKGNFPGRFSGRQFSNSRSEMNVSTLELGDSALYLCASRLGQNTEAFFGQGTRLTVV.

The chain recombines TRBV11-2 with TRBJ2-2; 8 bases match TRBD1. The CDR3 is 15 residues long. Unmatched junction bases numbered 9, after V lost 5 bases and J lost 7 bases. Germline V gene lookup returns CDR1 SGHAT and CDR2 FQNNGV. CDR3: CASSPTRGHIGELFF. The CDR3 DNA reads TGTGCCAGCAGCCCGACCAGGGGGCATATCGGGGAGCTGTTTTTT.

This clone occurred once. The chain couples TRBV7-9 to TRBJ1-5; D is unclear. V was shortened by 9 bases and J by 0 bases, with 9 bases between the two germline ends. The germline gives CDR1 SEHNR, CDR2 FQNEAQ (reference sequence). The CDR3 runs 13 residues. The CDR3 loop is CASTADSNQPQHF. The CDR3 DNA follows: TGTGCCAGTACGGCAGATAGCAATCAGCCCCAGCATTTT.

The V call is TRBV29-1, the J call TRBJ2-5; a possible D gene is TRBD1 (5 bases). Between the trimmed V and J ends, which lost 6 bases and 5 bases, there was a span of 10 bases. The CDR3 is 11 residues long. Germline values: CDR1 SQVTM, CDR2 ANQGSEA. CDR3 DNA sequence: TGCAGCGTGAGGCAGGGTGAGACCCAGTACTTC. This gives the protein CSVRQGETQYF.

The V and J genes are TRBV20-1 and TRBJ1-1; D uncertain. The V end lost 6 bases, the J end lost 6 bases, and 8 bases lay between the germline ends. The CDR3 has 10 residues. The germline CDR1 and CDR2 sequences are DFQATT and SNEGSKA (reference sequence). As DNA, the CDR3 is TGCAGTGCCGTACCCGCTGAAGCTTTCTTT. Protein sequence: CSAVPAEAFF.

This clone was recorded a few times. This chain connects TRBV4-2 to TRBJ1-2; D unclear. V was pared by 5 bases and J by 8 bases, with 21 bases between. CDR1 LGHNA and CDR2 YNFKEQ come from the germline V gene. CDR3 length: 15 residues. The CDR3 coding sequence is TGTGCCAGCAGCGAATCAACGGCCCCTCGCAGGGGCTACACCTTC. It yields the protein CASSESTAPRRGYTF.

This sequence joins TRBV28 and TRBJ1-5, with TRBD1 as a possible D gene (6 bases). Germline V gene data show CDR1 as MDHEN and CDR2 as SYDVKM. V was cut by 10 bases and J by 5 bases, with 12 bases left in between. CDR3 length: 12 amino acids. CDR3 residues: CATQGSYQPQHF. CDR3 nucleotide sequence: TGTGCCACCCAGGGGAGTTATCAGCCCCAGCATTTT.

The chain employs TRBV5-1 and TRBJ1-3; no clear D gene. The V gene's germline CDR1 is SGHRS and CDR2 YFSETQ. The ends were cut back, 2 bases at V and 4 bases at J, with 16 bases in the middle. This CDR3 contains 16 residues. The CDR3 bases are TGCGCCAGCAGCTTTATTGGGTCACTTGGAGGAAACACCATATATTTT. Translating it yields CASSFIGSLGGNTIYF.

Only a few counts were recorded for this clone. J is TRBJ2-3 and V is TRBV4-1; the match to TRBD2 covers 14 bases. CDR3 length: 18 residues. Germline V gene lookup returns CDR1 MGHRA and CDR2 YSYEKL. V lost 1 base to trimming and J lost 6 bases; unmatched junction nucleotides: 9. CDR3 region: CASSQVSPRTSGRDTQYF. The CDR3 coding sequence is TGCGCCAGCAGCCAAGTCTCCCCCCGGACTAGCGGGAGGGATACGCAGTATTTT.

The CDR3 sequence is CASSVVGTGGRDTQYF. As DNA, the CDR3 is TGTGCCAGCAGCGTAGTGGGCACAGGGGGGAGAGATACGCAGTATTTT. The chain uses TRBV9 and TRBJ2-3; 8 nucleotides align to TRBD1. The J segment lost 5 bases and the V segment lost 0 bases, leaving 8 bases of the junction unmatched. The CDR3 covers 16 residues. Germline CDR1 and CDR2: SGDLS and YYNGEE.

The V and J genes are TRBV6-6 and TRBJ2-7; D is possibly TRBD2 (6 bases). Germline CDR1 MNHNY, CDR2 SVGAGI (reference sequence). Trimming stripped 6 bases from V and 3 bases from J, with 18 bases between. CDR3 length: 15 residues. Written as DNA, the CDR3 is TGTGCCAGCAGCCCCCCGGGAGAAGGGATCTACGAGCAGTACTTC. Amino acids: CASSPPGEGIYEQYF.

This clone was detected once. The CDR3 reads CASSLVGAGDTIYF. The CDR3 DNA is TGCGCCAGCAGCTTGGTGGGGGCCGGGGACACCATATATTTT. V usage is TRBV5-1 and J usage is TRBJ1-3; D may be TRBD1 (6 bases). Trimming took 0 bases from V and 8 from J, leaving 12 bases between them. This CDR3 region has 14 residues. Germline CDR1 is SGHRS and CDR2 is YFSETQ.

The V gene is TRBV2, the J gene TRBJ2-1; 9 nucleotides agree with TRBD2. V was pared by 6 bases and J by 0 bases, with 3 bases of the junction left unmatched. CDR3 length: 15 amino acids. Germline CDR1 is SNHLY and CDR2 is FYNNEI. The CDR3 loop is CASRISGSSYNEQFF. CDR3 coding DNA: TGTGCCAGCAGGATTAGCGGGAGCTCCTACAATGAGCAGTTCTTC. The whole variable domain, remainder taken from reference TRBV2 and TRBJ2-1, is EPEVTQTPSHQVTQMGQEVILRCVPISNHLYFYWYRQILGQKVEFLVSFYNNEISEKSEIFDDQFSVERPDGSNFTLKIRSTKLEDSAMYFCASRISGSSYNEQFFGPGTRLTVL.

This chain connects TRBV18 to TRBJ2-7; the D is unclear. This CDR3 has 15 amino acids. Germline V gene data show CDR1 as KGHSH and CDR2 as LQKENI. V gave up 6 bases and J gave up 7 bases, with 22 bases separating them. CDR3 bases: TGTGCCAGCTCCCCCCAGTCGGTGGCAGGACGGGAGCAGTACTTC. Its protein is CASSPQSVAGREQYF.

This chain connects TRBV9 to TRBJ2-7, with D possibly being TRBD1 (6 bases). There are 13 residues in the CDR3. Trimming stripped 0 bases from V and 5 bases from J, with 9 bases between. Per the germline V gene, CDR1 is SGDLS and CDR2 is YYNGEE. CDR3 in DNA: TGTGCCAGCAGCGTAGGAGGGGGACACGAGCAGTACTTC. Translating it yields CASSVGGGHEQYF.

For this clone: The same CDR3 also results from other DNA sequences found in this sample. V and J are TRBV19 and TRBJ1-2; D is unresolved. The V gene's germline CDR1 is LNHDA and CDR2 SQIVND (reference sequence). V dropped 3 bases and J dropped 3 bases, with 5 bases sitting between them. The CDR3 is 12 amino acids. The CDR3 protein is CASSIRDYGYTF. The CDR3 nucleotides read TGTGCCAGTAGTATCCGAGACTATGGCTACACCTTC.

The genes are TRBV30 and TRBJ1-2, with 8 nucleotides matching TRBD1. With 3 bases clipped from V and 7 bases from J, the junction kept 10 bases outside the gene matches. CDR1 is GTSNPN, CDR2 SVGIG, per germline (reference sequence). The CDR3 sequence is 14 residues long. CDR3 DNA: TGTGCCTGGAGGGAGACAGGGGACGGGGGTGGCTACACCTTC. Protein sequence: CAWRETGDGGGYTF.

The chain couples TRBV11-2 to TRBJ2-2, with D possibly matching TRBD1 (5 bases). CDR1 and CDR2 (germline): SGHAT, FQNNGV. CDR3 length equals 15 residues. Trimming took 5 bases from V and 2 from J, leaving 12 bases between them. Here the CDR3 reads CASSPRRGNTGELFF. The CDR3 bases are TGTGCCAGCAGCCCTAGAAGGGGAAACACCGGGGAGCTGTTTTTT. The full variable domain, its missing parts supplied by reference TRBV11-2 and TRBJ2-2, is EAGVAQSPRYKIIEKRQSVAFWCNPISGHATLYWYQQILGQGPKLLIQFQNNGVVDDSQLPKDRFSAERLKGVDSTLKIQPAKLEDSAVYLCASSPRRGNTGELFFGEGSRLTVL.

This clone was seen only a few times. The chain carries TRBV28 and TRBJ2-2; the D gene is possibly TRBD1 (5 bases). Trimming took off 4 bases at V and 4 bases at J, with 7 bases between the two ends. Germline V lookup: CDR1 MDHEN, CDR2 SYDVKM. This CDR3 region has 13 residues. The DNA for the CDR3 is TGTGCCAGCAGTTCGACAGCCACCGGGGAGCTGTTTTTT. Translating it yields CASSSTATGELFF.